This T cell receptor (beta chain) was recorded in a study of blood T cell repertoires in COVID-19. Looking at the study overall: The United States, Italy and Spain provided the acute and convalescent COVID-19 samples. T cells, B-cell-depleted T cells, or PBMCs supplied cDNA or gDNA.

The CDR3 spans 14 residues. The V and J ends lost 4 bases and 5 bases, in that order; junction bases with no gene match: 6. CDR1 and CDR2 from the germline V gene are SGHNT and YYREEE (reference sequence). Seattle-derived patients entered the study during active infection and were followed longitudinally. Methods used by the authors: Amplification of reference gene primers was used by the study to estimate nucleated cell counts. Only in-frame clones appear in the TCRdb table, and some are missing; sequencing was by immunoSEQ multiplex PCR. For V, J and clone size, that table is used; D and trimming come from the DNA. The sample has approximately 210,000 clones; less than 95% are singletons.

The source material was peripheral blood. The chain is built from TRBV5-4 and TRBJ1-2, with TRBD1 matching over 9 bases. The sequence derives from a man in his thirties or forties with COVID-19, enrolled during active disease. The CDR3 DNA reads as TGTGCCAGCAGCCTGACAGGGGGGGGGTATGGCTACACCTTC. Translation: CASSLTGGGYGYTF.